The T cell receptor (beta chain) described here comes from a study of T cell responses to AZD1222 COVID-19 vaccine. V was clipped by 5 bases and J by 6 bases; unmatched bases: 8. The CDR3 length is 15 residues. Germline V CDR1 and CDR2: SGHRS, YFSETQ. Clones were sequenced by immunoSEQ multiplex PCR, and TCRdb holds only the in-frame ones, with some missing. The sample carries about 46,000 clones, roughly 89% recorded once. The sequencing used peripheral blood, collected 28 days after the second AZD1222 dose. V is TRBV5-1 and J is TRBJ2-1; 10 nucleotides agree with TRBD1. The clonotype comes from an adult who received the AZD1222 COVID-19 vaccine. CDR3 DNA sequence: TGCGCCAGCAGTCTAGCCGGGACAGGGGTCAATGAGCAGTTCTTC. Translating gives CASSLAGTGVNEQFF.